This TCR beta chain was recovered during a study of T cell responses to AZD1222 COVID-19 vaccine. Study-wide background: Analyses pooled second doses at about 4 or about 12 weeks. Notes on the study in general: Females made up more of the donors, who were largely white British, and clonal diversity may have come out too low. Receipt of two AZD1222 doses was followed by a rise in Spike-specific TCR breadth and depth.

Remarks on this clone: Its antigen remains unidentified.

Here immunoSEQ multiplex PCR was the method, and the copy in TCRdb shows in-frame clones only, minus some. Of 150,000 to 200,000 clones in the sample, around 90% were seen once. Sequenced material: peripheral blood, taken on day 0 of AZD1222 vaccination. The TCR originated in an adult in good health.

The CDR3 sequence: CAISESMASSYEQYF. The CDR3 DNA reads as TGTGCCATCAGTGAGTCGATGGCGTCGTCCTACGAGCAGTACTTC. The V gene is TRBV10-3, the J gene TRBJ2-7, with D unclear. The CDR3 length is 15 residues. Germline CDR1 is ENHRY and CDR2 is SYGVKD. With 0 bases removed from V and 1 base from J, the gap between germline ends came to 10 bases.